This entry is about one T cell receptor (beta chain). This sample was included in a study of T-cell memory formation after mild COVID-19. Study-wide background: Largely donor-specific sequence clusters came from a couple of donors.

TCRdb reprocessed the 5' RACE reads via MiXCR and lists one record per CDR3 protein. The sample gives 350,000 to 500,000 distinct CDR3 sequences, 20% to 30% of which show up once; 13% is in the top ten. The CDR3 is made up of 17 amino acids. Losses at the gene ends were 4 bases for V and 2 bases for J; bases not matched to a gene: 11. Germline V gives CDR1 LGHNA, CDR2 YNFKEQ. The sequencing input was PBMCs or a T cell subset sorted from them (not recorded which). This sequence joins TRBV4-2 and TRBJ1-2; 9 bases match TRBD1. This sequence was found in an adult woman who had mild COVID-19 (a few samples of this study predate the infection). Cell type and time point are not known. The CDR3, as DNA: TGTGCCAGCAGCCCACCCGGGGGGACAGGGCAAAACTATGGCTACACCTTC. This sequence encodes CASSPPGGTGQNYGYTF.